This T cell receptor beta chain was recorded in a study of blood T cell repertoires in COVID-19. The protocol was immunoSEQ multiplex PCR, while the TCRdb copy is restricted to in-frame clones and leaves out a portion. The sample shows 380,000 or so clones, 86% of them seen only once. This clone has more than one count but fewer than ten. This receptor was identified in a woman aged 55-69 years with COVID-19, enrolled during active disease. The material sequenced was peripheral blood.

The CDR3 loop is CASSFTGSNGYTF. DNA of the CDR3: TGTGCCAGCAGCTTTACAGGGTCGAACGGCTACACCTTC. V usage is TRBV5-4 and J usage is TRBJ1-2; a weak D match, TRBD1 (6 bases). The germline CDR1 and CDR2 sequences are SGHNT and YYREEE (reference sequence). CDR3 length: 13 amino acids. Trimming stripped 2 bases from V and 8 bases from J, with 13 bases between.